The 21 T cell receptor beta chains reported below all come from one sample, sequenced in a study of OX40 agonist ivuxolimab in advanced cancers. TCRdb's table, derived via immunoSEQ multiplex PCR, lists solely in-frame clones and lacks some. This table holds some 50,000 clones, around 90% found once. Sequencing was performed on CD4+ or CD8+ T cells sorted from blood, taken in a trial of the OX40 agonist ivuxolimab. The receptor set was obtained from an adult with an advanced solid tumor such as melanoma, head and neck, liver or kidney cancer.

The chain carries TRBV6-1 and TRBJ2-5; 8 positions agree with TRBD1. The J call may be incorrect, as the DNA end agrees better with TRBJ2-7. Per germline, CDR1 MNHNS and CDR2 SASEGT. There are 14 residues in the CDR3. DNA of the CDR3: TGTGCCAGCAGTGAAAGACAGGGGCGCGACGAGCAGTACTTC. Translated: CASSERQGRDEQYF.

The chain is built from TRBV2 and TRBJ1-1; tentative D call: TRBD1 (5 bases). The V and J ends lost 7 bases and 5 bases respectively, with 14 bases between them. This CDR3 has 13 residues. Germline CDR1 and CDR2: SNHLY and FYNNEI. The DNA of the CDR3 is TGTGCCAGCACCGAGAGCGGGGGGACTGAAGCTTTCTTT. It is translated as CASTESGGTEAFF.

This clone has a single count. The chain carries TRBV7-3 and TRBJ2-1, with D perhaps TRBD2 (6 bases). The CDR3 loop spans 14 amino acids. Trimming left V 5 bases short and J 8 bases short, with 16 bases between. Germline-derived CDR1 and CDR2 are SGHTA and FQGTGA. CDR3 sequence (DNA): TGTGCCAGCAGCCCCACCCCGGGGGTGGATGAGCAGTTCTTC. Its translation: CASSPTPGVDEQFF. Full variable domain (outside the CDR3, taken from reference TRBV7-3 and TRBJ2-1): GAGVSQTPSNKVTEKGKYVELRCDPISGHTALYWYRQSLGQGPEFLIYFQGTGAADDSGLPNDRFFAVRPEGSVSTLKIQRTERGDSAVYLCASSPTPGVDEQFFGPGTRLTVL.

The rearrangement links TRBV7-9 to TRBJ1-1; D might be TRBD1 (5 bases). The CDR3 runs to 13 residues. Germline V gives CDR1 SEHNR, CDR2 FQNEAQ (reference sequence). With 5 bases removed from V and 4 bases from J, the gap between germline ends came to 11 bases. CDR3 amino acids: CASSPGKGTEAFF. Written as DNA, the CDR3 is TGTGCCAGCAGCCCAGGGAAGGGCACTGAAGCTTTCTTT.

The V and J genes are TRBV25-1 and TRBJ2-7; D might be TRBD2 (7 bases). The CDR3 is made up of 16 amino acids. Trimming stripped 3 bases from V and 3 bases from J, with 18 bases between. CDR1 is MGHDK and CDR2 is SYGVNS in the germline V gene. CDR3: CASSDGGQGSDYEQYF. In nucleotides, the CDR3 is TGTGCCAGCAGTGACGGGGGGCAGGGGTCAGACTACGAGCAGTACTTC.

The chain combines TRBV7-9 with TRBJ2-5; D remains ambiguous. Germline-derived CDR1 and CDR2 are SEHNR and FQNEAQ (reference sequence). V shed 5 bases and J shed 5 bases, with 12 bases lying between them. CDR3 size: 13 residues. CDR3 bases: TGTGCCAGCAGCCTTCTTAACTTCGAGACCCAGTACTTC. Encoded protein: CASSLLNFETQYF. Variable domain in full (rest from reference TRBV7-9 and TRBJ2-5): DTGVSQNPRHKITKRGQNVTFRCDPISEHNRLYWYRQTLGQGPEFLTYFQNEAQLEKSRLLSDRFSAERPKGSFSTLEIQRTEQGDSAMYLCASSLLNFETQYFGPGTRLLVL.

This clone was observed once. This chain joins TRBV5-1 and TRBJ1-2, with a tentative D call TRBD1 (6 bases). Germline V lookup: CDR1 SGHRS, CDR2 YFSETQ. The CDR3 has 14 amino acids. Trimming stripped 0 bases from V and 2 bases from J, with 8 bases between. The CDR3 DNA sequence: TGCGCCAGCAGCTTGGAAGGACAGAACTATGGCTACACCTTC. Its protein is CASSLEGQNYGYTF.

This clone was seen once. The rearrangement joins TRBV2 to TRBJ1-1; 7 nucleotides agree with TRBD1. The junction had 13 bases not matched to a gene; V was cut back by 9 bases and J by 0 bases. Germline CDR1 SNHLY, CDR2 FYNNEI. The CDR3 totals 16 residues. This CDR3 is CASSVQGGLMNTEAFF. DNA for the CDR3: TGTGCCAGTTCCGTGCAGGGGGGACTTATGAACACTGAAGCTTTCTTT.

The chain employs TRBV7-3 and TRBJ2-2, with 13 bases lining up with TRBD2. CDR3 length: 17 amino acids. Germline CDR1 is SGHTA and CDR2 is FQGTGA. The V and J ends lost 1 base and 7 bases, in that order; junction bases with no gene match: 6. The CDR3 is CASSLRGLAGSSGELFF. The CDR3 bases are TGTGCCAGCAGCTTAAGGGGACTAGCGGGGTCAAGCGGGGAGCTGTTTTTT.

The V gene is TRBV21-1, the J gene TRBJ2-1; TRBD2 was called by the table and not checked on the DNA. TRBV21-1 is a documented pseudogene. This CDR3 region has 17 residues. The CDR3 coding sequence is TGTGCCAGCAGCACTCGTCCGACTATAGCGGGAGACTATGAGCAGTTCTTC. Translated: CASSTRPTIAGDYEQFF.

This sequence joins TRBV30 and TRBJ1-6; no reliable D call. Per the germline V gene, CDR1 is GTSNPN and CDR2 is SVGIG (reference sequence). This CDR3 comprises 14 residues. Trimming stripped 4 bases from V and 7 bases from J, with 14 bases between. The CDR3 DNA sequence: TGTGCCTGGAAAGGTACGACTTCCAATTCACCCCTCCACTTT. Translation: CAWKGTTSNSPLHF.

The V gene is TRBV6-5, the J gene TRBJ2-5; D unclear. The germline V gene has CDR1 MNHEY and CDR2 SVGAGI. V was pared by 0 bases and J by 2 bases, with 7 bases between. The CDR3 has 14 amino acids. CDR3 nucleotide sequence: TGTGCCAGCAGTTACTCTTGGCAGCAAGAGACCCAGTACTTC. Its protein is CASSYSWQQETQYF.

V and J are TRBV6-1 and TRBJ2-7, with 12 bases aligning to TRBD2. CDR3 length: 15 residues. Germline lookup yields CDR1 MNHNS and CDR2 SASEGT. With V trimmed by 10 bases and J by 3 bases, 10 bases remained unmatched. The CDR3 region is CATLTGLAGLYEQYF. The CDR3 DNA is TGTGCCACACTCACAGGACTAGCGGGGCTCTACGAGCAGTACTTC.

In nucleotides, the CDR3 is TGTGCCATCAGTGAGTCGACTCGCAGCGGGAGCTACAATGAGCAGTTCTTC. As protein: CAISESTRSGSYNEQFF. This rearrangement joins TRBV10-3 to TRBJ2-1; 8 positions match TRBD2. J gave up 3 bases and V 0 bases, and 7 bases lay outside the gene matches. Germline CDR1 ENHRY, CDR2 SYGVKD. There are 17 residues in the CDR3.

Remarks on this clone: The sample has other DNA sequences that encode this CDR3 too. The CDR3 reads CASSPEEGSYEQYF. The CDR3 DNA sequence: TGTGCCAGCTCCCCAGAGGAGGGTTCCTACGAGCAGTACTTC. This chain joins TRBV6-5 and TRBJ2-7, with D perhaps matching TRBD2 (6 bases). Germline CDR1 MNHEY, CDR2 SVGAGI. CDR3 length: 14 residues. The ends were cut back, 8 bases at V and 1 base at J, with 15 bases in the middle.

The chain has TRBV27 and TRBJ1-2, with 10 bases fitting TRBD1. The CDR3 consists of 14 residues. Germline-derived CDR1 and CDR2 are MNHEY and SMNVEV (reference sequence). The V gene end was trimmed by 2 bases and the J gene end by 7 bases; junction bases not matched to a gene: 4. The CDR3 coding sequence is TGTGCCAGCAGTTTACGACAGGGGGCGGGTGGCTACACCTTC. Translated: CASSLRQGAGGYTF.

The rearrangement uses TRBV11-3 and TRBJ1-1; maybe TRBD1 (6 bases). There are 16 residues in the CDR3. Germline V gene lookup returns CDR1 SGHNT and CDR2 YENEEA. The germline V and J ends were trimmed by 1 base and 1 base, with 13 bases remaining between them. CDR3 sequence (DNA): TGTGCCAGCAGCTTAGCAGGACAGCTCCAGAACACTGAAGCTTTCTTT. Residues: CASSLAGQLQNTEAFF.

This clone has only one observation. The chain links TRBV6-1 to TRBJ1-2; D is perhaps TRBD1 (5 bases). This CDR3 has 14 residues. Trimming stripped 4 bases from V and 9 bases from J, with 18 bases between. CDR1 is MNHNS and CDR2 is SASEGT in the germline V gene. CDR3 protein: CASSGEQGLGSYTF. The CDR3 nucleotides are TGTGCCAGCAGTGGGGAGCAGGGCTTAGGGAGCTACACCTTC.

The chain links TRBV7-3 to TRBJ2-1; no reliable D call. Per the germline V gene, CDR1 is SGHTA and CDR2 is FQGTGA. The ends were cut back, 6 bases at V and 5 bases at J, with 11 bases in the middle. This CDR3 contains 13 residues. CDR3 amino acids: CASSLAVHNEQFF. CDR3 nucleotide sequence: TGTGCCAGCAGTTTGGCGGTCCACAATGAGCAGTTCTTC.

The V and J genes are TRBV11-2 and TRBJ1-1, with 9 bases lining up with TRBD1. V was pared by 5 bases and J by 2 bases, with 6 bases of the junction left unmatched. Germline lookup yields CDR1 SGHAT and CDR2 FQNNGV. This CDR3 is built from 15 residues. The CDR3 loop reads CASSPGTGHNTEAFF. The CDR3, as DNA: TGTGCCAGCAGCCCGGGGACAGGGCATAACACTGAAGCTTTCTTT.

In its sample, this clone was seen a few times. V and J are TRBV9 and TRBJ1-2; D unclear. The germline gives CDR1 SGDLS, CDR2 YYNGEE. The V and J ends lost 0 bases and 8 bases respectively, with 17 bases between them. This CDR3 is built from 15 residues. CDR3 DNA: TGTGCCAGCAGCGTAGGTACGGCGGCGCCTAGAGGCTACACCTTC. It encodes CASSVGTAAPRGYTF.